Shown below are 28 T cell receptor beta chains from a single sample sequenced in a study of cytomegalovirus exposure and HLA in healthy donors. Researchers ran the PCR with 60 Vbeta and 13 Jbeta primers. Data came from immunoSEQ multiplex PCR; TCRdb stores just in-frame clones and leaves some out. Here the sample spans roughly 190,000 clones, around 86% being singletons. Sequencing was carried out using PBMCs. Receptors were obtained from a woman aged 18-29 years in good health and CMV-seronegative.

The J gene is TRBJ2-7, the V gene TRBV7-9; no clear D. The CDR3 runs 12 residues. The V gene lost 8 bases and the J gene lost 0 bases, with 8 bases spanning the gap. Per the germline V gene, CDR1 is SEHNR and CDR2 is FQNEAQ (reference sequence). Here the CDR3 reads CASSGGSYEQYF. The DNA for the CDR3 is TGTGCCAGCTCCGGCGGCTCCTACGAGCAGTACTTC.

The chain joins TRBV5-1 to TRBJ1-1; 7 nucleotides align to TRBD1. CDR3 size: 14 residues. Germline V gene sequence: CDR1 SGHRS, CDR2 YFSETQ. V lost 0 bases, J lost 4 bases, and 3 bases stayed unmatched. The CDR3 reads CASSLGQGTTEAFF. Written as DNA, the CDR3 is TGCGCCAGCAGCTTGGGACAGGGAACCACTGAAGCTTTCTTT.

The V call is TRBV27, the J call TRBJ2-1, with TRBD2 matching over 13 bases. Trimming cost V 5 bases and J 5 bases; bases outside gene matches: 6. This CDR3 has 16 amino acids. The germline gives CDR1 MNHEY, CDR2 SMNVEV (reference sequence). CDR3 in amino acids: CASSHIGTSGNNEQFF. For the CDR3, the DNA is TGTGCCAGCAGTCATATCGGGACTAGCGGGAACAATGAGCAGTTCTTC.

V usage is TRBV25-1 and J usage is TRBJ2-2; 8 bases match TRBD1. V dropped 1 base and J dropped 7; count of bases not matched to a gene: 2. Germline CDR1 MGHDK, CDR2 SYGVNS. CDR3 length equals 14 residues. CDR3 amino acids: CASSESGTGGELFF. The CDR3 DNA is TGTGCCAGCAGTGAATCCGGGACAGGCGGGGAGCTGTTTTTT.

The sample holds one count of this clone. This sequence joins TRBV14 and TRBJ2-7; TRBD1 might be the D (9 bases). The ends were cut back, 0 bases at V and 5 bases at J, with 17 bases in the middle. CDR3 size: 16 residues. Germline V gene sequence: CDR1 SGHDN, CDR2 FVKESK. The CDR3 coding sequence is TGTGCCAGCAGCCAAGATAGCGGGACAGGGATCGACGAGCAGTACTTC. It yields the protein CASSQDSGTGIDEQYF.

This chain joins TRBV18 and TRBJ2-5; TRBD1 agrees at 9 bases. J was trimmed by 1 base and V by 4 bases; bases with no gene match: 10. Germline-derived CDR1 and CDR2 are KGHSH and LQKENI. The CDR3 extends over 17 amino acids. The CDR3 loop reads CASSRNRKDRGQETQYF. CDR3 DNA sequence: TGTGCCAGCTCACGAAATCGAAAGGACAGGGGCCAAGAGACCCAGTACTTC.

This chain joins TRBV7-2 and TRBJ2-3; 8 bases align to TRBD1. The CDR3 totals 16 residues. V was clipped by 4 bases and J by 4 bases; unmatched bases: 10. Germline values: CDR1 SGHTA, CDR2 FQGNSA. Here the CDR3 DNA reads TGTGCCAGCAGCTCTAGGACAGGGTGGTCTGCAGATACGCAGTATTTT. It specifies CASSSRTGWSADTQYF.

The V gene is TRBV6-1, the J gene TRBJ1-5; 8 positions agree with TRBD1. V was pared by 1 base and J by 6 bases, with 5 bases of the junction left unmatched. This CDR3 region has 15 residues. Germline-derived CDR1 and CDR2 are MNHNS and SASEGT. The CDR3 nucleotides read TGTGCCAGCAGTGAAGGGACAGGGTTCGGTCAGCCCCAGCATTTT. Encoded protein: CASSEGTGFGQPQHF.

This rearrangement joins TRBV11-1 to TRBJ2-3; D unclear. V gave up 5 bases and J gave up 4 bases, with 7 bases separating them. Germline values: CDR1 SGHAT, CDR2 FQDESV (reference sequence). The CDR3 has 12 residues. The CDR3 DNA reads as TGTGCCAGCAGCCAATTGTCAGATACGCAGTATTTT. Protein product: CASSQLSDTQYF.

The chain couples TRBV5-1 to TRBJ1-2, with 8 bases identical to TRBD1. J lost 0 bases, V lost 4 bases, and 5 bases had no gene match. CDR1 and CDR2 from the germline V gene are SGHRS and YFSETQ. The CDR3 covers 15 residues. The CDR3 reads CASSGMTGANYGYTF. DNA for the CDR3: TGCGCCAGCAGCGGAATGACAGGGGCTAACTATGGCTACACCTTC.

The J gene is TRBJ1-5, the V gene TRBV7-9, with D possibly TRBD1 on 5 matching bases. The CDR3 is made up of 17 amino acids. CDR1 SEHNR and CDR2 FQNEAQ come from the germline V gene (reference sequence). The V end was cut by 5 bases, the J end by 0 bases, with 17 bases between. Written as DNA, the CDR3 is TGTGCCAGCAGCCCCAAAAGACAGCTTGGTAGCAATCAGCCCCAGCATTTT. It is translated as CASSPKRQLGSNQPQHF.

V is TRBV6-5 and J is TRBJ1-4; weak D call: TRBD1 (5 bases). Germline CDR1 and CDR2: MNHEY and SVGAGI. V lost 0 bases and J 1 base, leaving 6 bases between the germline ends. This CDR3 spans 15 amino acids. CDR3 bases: TGTGCCAGCAGTTACTCGGGGGGAACTAATGAAAAACTGTTTTTT. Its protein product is CASSYSGGTNEKLFF.

In DNA, the CDR3 is TGTGCCAGCAGGGACCCGGGACAGATGTACGAGCAGTACTTC. As protein: CASRDPGQMYEQYF. The V gene is TRBV2, the J gene TRBJ2-7; TRBD1 agrees at 7 bases. The CDR3 has 14 residues. Germline lookup yields CDR1 SNHLY and CDR2 FYNNEI. V gave up 6 bases and J gave up 4 bases; unmatched junction bases: 9.

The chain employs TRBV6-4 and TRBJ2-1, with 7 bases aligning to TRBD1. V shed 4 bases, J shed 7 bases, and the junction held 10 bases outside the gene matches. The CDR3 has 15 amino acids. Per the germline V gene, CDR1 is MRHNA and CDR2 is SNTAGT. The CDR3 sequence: CASSVKGAPENEQFF. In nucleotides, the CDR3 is TGTGCCAGCAGTGTTAAGGGGGCGCCAGAGAATGAGCAGTTCTTC.

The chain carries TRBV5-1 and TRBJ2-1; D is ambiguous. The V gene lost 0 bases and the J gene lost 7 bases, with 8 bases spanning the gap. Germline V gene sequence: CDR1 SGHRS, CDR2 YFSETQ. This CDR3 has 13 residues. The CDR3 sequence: CASSLGQSNEQFF. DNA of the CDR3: TGCGCCAGCAGCTTGGGACAATCAAATGAGCAGTTCTTC.

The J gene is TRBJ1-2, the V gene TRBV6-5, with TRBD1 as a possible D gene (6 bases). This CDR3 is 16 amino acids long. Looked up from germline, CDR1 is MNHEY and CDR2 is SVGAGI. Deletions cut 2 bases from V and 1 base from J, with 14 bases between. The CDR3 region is CASSYPTGTNNYGYTF. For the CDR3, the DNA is TGTGCCAGCAGTTACCCCACCGGGACAAATAACTATGGCTACACCTTC.

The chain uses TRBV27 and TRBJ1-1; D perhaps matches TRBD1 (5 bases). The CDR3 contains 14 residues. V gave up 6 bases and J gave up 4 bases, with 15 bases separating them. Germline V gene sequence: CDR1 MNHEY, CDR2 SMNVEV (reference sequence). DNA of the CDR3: TGTGCCAGCAGGCTACAGGCGAAGGTCACTGAAGCTTTCTTT. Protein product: CASRLQAKVTEAFF.

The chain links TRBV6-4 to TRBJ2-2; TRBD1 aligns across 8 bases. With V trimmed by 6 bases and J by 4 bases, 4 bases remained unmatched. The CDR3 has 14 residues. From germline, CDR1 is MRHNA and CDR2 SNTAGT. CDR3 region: CASSGQGGTGELFF. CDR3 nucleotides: TGTGCCAGCAGCGGACAGGGTGGCACCGGGGAGCTGTTTTTT.

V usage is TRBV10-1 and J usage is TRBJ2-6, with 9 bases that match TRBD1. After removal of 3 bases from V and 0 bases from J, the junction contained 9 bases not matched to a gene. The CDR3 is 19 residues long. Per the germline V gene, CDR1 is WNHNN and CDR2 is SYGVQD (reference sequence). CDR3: CASSDSGTGIFSGANVLTF. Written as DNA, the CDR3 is TGCGCCAGCAGTGACTCCGGGACAGGGATATTCTCTGGGGCCAACGTCCTGACTTTC.

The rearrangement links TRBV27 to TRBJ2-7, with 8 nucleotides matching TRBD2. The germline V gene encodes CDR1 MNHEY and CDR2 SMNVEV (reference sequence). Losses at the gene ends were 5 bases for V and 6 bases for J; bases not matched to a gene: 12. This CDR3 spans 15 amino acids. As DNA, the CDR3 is TGTGCCAGCAGTCCCTTATCAGCGGGAGAGTTCGAGCAGTACTTC. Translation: CASSPLSAGEFEQYF.

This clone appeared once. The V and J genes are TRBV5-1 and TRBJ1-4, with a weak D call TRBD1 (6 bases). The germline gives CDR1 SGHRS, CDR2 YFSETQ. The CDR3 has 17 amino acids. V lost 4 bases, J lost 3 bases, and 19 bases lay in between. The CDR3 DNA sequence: TGCGCCAGCAGCCAAACAGTAGTCAGGGGTTCTAATGAAAAACTGTTTTTT. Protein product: CASSQTVVRGSNEKLFF.

The CDR3, as DNA: TGCGCCAGCAGCCCCTCCCCGGACAGAGAGGGTCAGCCCCAGCATTTT. Translated: CASSPSPDREGQPQHF. The chain uses TRBV5-1 and TRBJ1-5; a possible D gene is TRBD1 (6 bases). Deletions cut 4 bases from V and 6 bases from J, with 20 bases between. Per the germline V gene, CDR1 is SGHRS and CDR2 is YFSETQ. The CDR3 consists of 16 residues.

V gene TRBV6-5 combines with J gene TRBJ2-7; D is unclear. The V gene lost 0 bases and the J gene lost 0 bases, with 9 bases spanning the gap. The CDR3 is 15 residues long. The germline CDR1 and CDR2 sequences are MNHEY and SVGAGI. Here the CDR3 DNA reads TGTGCCAGCAGTTACTCGGCAGGCCTCTCCTACGAGCAGTACTTC. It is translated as CASSYSAGLSYEQYF.

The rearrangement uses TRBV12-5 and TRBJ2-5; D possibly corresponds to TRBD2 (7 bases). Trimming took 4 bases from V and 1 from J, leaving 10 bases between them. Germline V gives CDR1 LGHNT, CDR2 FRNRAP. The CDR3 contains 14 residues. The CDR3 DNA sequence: TGTGCTAGTGGTTCGGGGGGCCCCCAAGAGACCCAGTACTTC. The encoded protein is CASGSGGPQETQYF.

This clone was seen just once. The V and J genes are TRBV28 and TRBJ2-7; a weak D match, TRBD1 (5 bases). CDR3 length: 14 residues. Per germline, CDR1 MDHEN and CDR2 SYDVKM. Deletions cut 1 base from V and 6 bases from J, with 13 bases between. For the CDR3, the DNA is TGTGCCAGCAGTTTATCCCAGGGTACGCGCGAGCAGTACTTC. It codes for CASSLSQGTREQYF.

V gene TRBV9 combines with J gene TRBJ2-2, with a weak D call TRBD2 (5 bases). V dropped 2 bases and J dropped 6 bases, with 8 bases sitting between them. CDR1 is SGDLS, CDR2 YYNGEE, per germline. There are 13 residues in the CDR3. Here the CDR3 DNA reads TGTGCCAGCAGCGTCCCCGGGGCCGGGGAGCTGTTTTTT. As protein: CASSVPGAGELFF.

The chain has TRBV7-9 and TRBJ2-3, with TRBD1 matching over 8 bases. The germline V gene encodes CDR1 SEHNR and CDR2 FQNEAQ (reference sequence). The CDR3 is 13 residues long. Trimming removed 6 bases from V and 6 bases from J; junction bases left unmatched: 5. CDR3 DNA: TGTGCCAGCAGGCGGACAGGGCCCGATACGCAGTATTTT. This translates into CASRRTGPDTQYF.

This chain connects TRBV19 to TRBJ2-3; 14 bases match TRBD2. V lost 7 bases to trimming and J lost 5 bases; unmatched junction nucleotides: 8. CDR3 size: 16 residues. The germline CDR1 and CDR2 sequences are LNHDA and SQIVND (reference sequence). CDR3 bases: TGTGCCAGTATCCCCCTGACTAGCGGGAGGGGAGATACGCAGTATTTT. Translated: CASIPLTSGRGDTQYF.